The 20 T cell receptor beta chains presented below share a single source sample, sequenced in a study of read filtering for tumor transcriptome and immune sequencing. Molecular barcoded adaptors covering alpha/delta and beta/gamma chains were used on 400 ng RNA. TCRdb re-called the reads through MiXCR, storing one row per CDR3 protein. The sample includes some 80,000 distinct CDR3 sequences, roughly an eighth of them seen just once. The sequenced sample consisted of a population of CD138-negative cells sorted from bone marrow. Receptor source: a donor at least 40 years old with multiple myeloma.

At least ten counts were recorded for this clonotype. The chain combines TRBV20-1 with TRBJ1-5; TRBD1 matches at 10 bases. Germline CDR1 is DFQATT and CDR2 is SNEGSKA (reference sequence). CDR3 length equals 15 residues. V gave up 5 bases and J gave up 2 bases; unmatched junction bases: 6. This CDR3 is CSASTGTGGNQPQHF. Here the CDR3 DNA reads TGCAGTGCTTCTACCGGGACAGGGGGCAATCAGCCCCAGCATTTT.

In this sample, this clonotype turned up many times. The CDR3 sequence: CASSVSGRPYNEQFF. For the CDR3, the DNA is TGTGCCAGCAGCGTTAGCGGGAGACCTTACAATGAGCAGTTCTTC. The chain uses TRBV11-3 and TRBJ2-1, with 9 nucleotides matching TRBD2. Germline V gene sequence: CDR1 SGHNT, CDR2 YENEEA. The CDR3 consists of 15 residues. Unmatched junction bases numbered 6, after V lost 5 bases and J lost 4 bases.

This clonotype was picked up many times. The chain joins TRBV10-3 to TRBJ2-1; TRBD2 matches 8 bases. V lost 3 bases, J lost 1 base, and 8 bases stayed unmatched. CDR3 length equals 17 residues. CDR1 ENHRY and CDR2 SYGVKD come from the germline V gene. The CDR3 loop is CAISDRAGVGSYNEQFF. CDR3 in DNA: TGTGCCATCAGTGACCGAGCGGGAGTGGGTTCCTACAATGAGCAGTTCTTC.

This clonotype was counted ten times or more. The J gene is TRBJ2-2, the V gene TRBV5-5; 14 nucleotides agree with TRBD2. Germline-derived CDR1 and CDR2 are SGHKS and YYEKEE (reference sequence). The CDR3 has 18 residues. V lost 0 bases to trimming and J lost 6 bases; unmatched junction nucleotides: 7. Here the CDR3 DNA reads TGTGCCAGCAGCTTGGCAAGGGGACTAGCGGGAGATCCCGGGGAGCTGTTTTTT. Translation: CASSLARGLAGDPGELFF.

This clonotype was detected ten times or more. This chain uses TRBV7-9 with TRBJ2-3; possible D gene TRBD2, 5 bases. Germline V gene sequence: CDR1 SEHNR, CDR2 FQNEAQ (reference sequence). CDR3 length equals 14 residues. Trimming removed 2 bases at V and 7 bases at J, with 13 bases between. In DNA, the CDR3 is TGTGCCAGCAGCTTAACGTCTAGCAGCAATACGCAGTATTTT. This encodes CASSLTSSSNTQYF. The entire variable domain, with the rest obtained from reference TRBV7-9 and TRBJ2-3, is as follows: DTGVSQNPRHKITKRGQNVTFRCDPISEHNRLYWYRQTLGQGPEFLTYFQNEAQLEKSRLLSDRFSAERPKGSFSTLEIQRTEQGDSAMYLCASSLTSSSNTQYFGPGTRLTVL.

This clonotype was found a few times. The chain carries TRBV20-1 and TRBJ2-4, with 13 bases fitting TRBD2. The J segment lost 5 bases and the V segment lost 7 bases, leaving 14 bases of the junction unmatched. The CDR3 runs to 17 residues. Germline V gives CDR1 DFQATT, CDR2 SNEGSKA (reference sequence). CDR3 nucleotides: TGCAGTGGAGGACTAGCGGGAGCGGCCATTGCCGAAAACATTCAGTACTTC. It is translated as CSGGLAGAAIAENIQYF.

On this clonotype: A read error likely explains this, since a far larger clone differs by one base. V and J are TRBV11-3 and TRBJ2-1; possible D gene TRBD1, 6 bases. V lost 5 bases, J lost 8 bases, and 13 bases lay in between. There are 13 residues in the CDR3. Germline-derived CDR1 and CDR2 are SGHNT and YENEEA. The CDR3 DNA sequence: TGTGCCAGCAGCCGCGGACAGTACGATGAGCAGTTCTTC. This translates into CASSRGQYDEQFF.

Many counts were recorded for this clonotype. V is TRBV5-1 and J is TRBJ2-3, with D possibly TRBD1 on 5 matching bases. Per the germline V gene, CDR1 is SGHRS and CDR2 is YFSETQ. There are 13 residues in the CDR3. V was cut by 0 bases and J by 6 bases, with 8 bases left in between. The CDR3 sequence is CASSLGQTDTQYF. For the CDR3, the DNA is TGCGCCAGCAGCTTGGGACAGACCGATACGCAGTATTTT.

Ten or more counts support this clonotype. V usage is TRBV30 and J usage is TRBJ2-5; perhaps D is TRBD1 or TRBD2 (5 bases each). V was clipped by 4 bases and J by 4 bases, with 13 bases between them. Looked up from germline, CDR1 is GTSNPN and CDR2 is SVGIG (reference sequence). This CDR3 contains 13 residues. The CDR3 DNA reads as TGTGCCTGGACTGAGGGGATGGCAGAGACCCAGTACTTC. Its translation: CAWTEGMAETQYF.

This clonotype was seen ten or more times. This sequence joins TRBV5-1 and TRBJ2-1; 9 nucleotides align to TRBD1. With 4 bases clipped from V and 10 bases from J, the junction kept 9 bases outside the gene matches. Germline CDR1 SGHRS, CDR2 YFSETQ. This CDR3 is 14 amino acids long. The CDR3 DNA sequence: TGCGCCAGCAGCGCCGGGACAGGGAATGTAGAGCAGTTCTTC. It translates to CASSAGTGNVEQFF.

In the case of this clonotype: Being one base from a much bigger clone, this may be a read error. This chain uses TRBV7-9 with TRBJ2-3; D possibly corresponds to TRBD2 (6 bases). The CDR3 covers 15 residues. Per germline, CDR1 SEHNR and CDR2 FQNEAQ (reference sequence). The CDR3 nucleotides read TGTGCCAGCAGCCTTCCGGCGGGAAACACAGAAACGCAGTATTTT. Its protein product is CASSLPAGNTETQYF.

Ten or more counts support this clonotype. The gene calls are TRBV29-1 and TRBJ1-2; 7 bases fit TRBD1. The CDR3 totals 12 residues. V lost 5 bases, J lost 10 bases, and 10 bases stayed unmatched. Germline CDR1 and CDR2: SQVTM and ANQGSEA. CDR3 sequence reads: CSVQGERRFYTF. CDR3 DNA sequence: TGCAGCGTTCAGGGGGAGCGGCGGTTCTACACCTTC.

This sequence joins TRBV27 and TRBJ2-7; TRBD2 matches at 9 bases. The CDR3 loop spans 15 amino acids. Per germline, CDR1 MNHEY and CDR2 SMNVEV (reference sequence). The junction had 6 bases not matched to a gene; V was cut back by 3 bases and J by 3 bases. In nucleotides, the CDR3 is TGTGCCAGCAGTTTCTTAGCGGGAGCGGGCTACGAGCAGTACTTC. This translates into CASSFLAGAGYEQYF.

This clonotype has at least ten counts. This chain uses TRBV28 with TRBJ2-2, with 10 positions matching TRBD1. J was trimmed by 3 bases and V by 4 bases; bases with no gene match: 5. Germline CDR1 and CDR2: MDHEN and SYDVKM. The CDR3 totals 16 residues. CDR3 sequence reads: CASSSLGTGDTGELFF. As DNA, the CDR3 is TGTGCCAGCAGTTCCCTCGGGACAGGGGACACCGGGGAGCTGTTTTTT.

Ten or more counts support this clonotype. The rearrangement links TRBV6-5 to TRBJ1-1; D gene ambiguous. Per germline, CDR1 MNHEY and CDR2 SVGAGI. The V end was cut by 6 bases, the J end by 1 base, with 3 bases between. The CDR3 extends over 11 amino acids. The CDR3 coding sequence is TGTGCCAGCAGCAGGAACACTGAAGCTTTCTTT. This gives the protein CASSRNTEAFF.

This clonotype was observed at least ten times. CDR3 region: CSLLAGGSYNEQFF. CDR3 DNA: TGCAGTCTCCTAGCGGGGGGCTCCTACAATGAGCAGTTCTTC. The chain joins TRBV20-1 to TRBJ2-1; 11 bases agree with TRBD2. Germline CDR1 DFQATT, CDR2 SNEGSKA (reference sequence). J gave up 0 bases and V 8 bases, and 3 bases lay outside the gene matches. The CDR3 covers 14 residues.

Of note for this clonotype: The junction shows a germline mismatch at one end, possibly a read error. The V call is TRBV19, the J call TRBJ1-5; a possible D gene is TRBD1 (5 bases). This CDR3 is built from 15 residues. The germline CDR1 and CDR2 sequences are LNHDA and SQIVND (reference sequence). The CDR3 here is CASSMSGGSNQPQRF. The DNA of the CDR3 is TGTGCCAGTAGTATGTCTGGGGGTAGCAATCAGCCCCAGCGTTTT.

Concerning this clonotype: A far larger clone is only one base removed, so a read error is likely. V is TRBV6-6 and J is TRBJ2-1, with no clear D. Germline assignment: CDR1 MNHNY and CDR2 SVGAGI (reference sequence). The CDR3 length is 12 residues. The CDR3: CACRESLNEQFF. CDR3 in DNA: TGTGCCTGCAGAGAGTCACTCAATGAGCAGTTCTTC.

The sample holds many counts of this clonotype. This chain connects TRBV5-1 to TRBJ1-1, with D tentatively TRBD1 (6 bases). V was shortened by 1 base and J by 4 bases, with 23 bases between the two germline ends. Looked up from germline, CDR1 is SGHRS and CDR2 is YFSETQ. The CDR3 consists of 18 residues. CDR3 region: CASSLRPGGPGAATEAFF. As DNA, the CDR3 is TGCGCCAGCAGCTTGCGGCCCGGGGGCCCGGGCGCGGCCACTGAAGCTTTCTTT.

Many counts were recorded for this clonotype. This sequence joins TRBV10-3 and TRBJ2-6; D is ambiguous. The ends were cut back, 5 bases at V and 0 bases at J, with 11 bases in the middle. The CDR3 is made up of 16 amino acids. Germline CDR1 is ENHRY and CDR2 is SYGVKD. The CDR3 is CAISPYSNSGANVLTF. The CDR3 nucleotides are TGTGCCATCAGTCCCTACTCCAACTCTGGGGCCAACGTCCTGACTTTC.